This is a list of T cell receptor beta chains from one sample in a study of T cell responses to AZD1222 COVID-19 vaccine. TCRdb's table, derived via immunoSEQ multiplex PCR, lists solely in-frame clones and lacks some. The sample holds more than 60,000 clones, roughly 88% seen once. The material sequenced was peripheral blood, taken on day 0 of AZD1222 vaccination. Receptors were obtained from an adult in good health. Both conserved end residues are part of each CDR3. A D gene is named only where the DNA matches it firmly. Rows give clone size only sometimes, using once, few, many, or a class for an expanded clone.

>once|TRBD1|TRBJ1-2|TRBV6-5
TGTGCCAGCAGTTCCGGGACAGCTTACTATGGCTACACCTTC
CASSSGTAYYGYTF
>-|-|TRBJ1-2|TRBV28
TGTGCCAGCAAGGGCAGTAATAACTATGGCTACACCTTC
CASKGSNNYGYTF
>-|TRBD1|TRBJ1-1|TRBV6-5
TGTGCCAGCAGCTGGACAGGCCAAGGTGAAGCTTTCTTT
CASSWTGQGEAFF
>-|-|TRBJ2-1|TRBV7-3
TGTGCCAGCAGCTTATCTGGCGGGTCGTACAATGAGCAGTTCTTC
CASSLSGGSYNEQFF
>-|-|TRBJ2-3|TRBV12-3/TRBV12-4
TGTGCCAGCAGTTTAGCGCGTCGCTTGACGCAGTATTTT
CASSLARRLTQYF
>-|-|TRBJ1-5|TRBV4-1
TGCGCCAGCAGCCAAGATCCGGTGGGGAATCAGCCCCAGCATTTT
CASSQDPVGNQPQHF
>-|-|TRBJ1-6|TRBV25-1
TGTGCCAGCAGCGACCGGAGGGGTTCACCCCTCCACTTT
CASSDRRGSPLHF
>-|-|TRBJ1-2|TRBV6-5
TGTGCCAGCAGCTATGACAGACAGTATGGCTACACCTTC
CASSYDRQYGYTF
>-|-|TRBJ1-2|TRBV19
TGTGCCAGTACCGACGACAGCGCCAACTATGGCTACACCTTC
CASTDDSANYGYTF
>-|-|TRBJ2-3|TRBV5-5
TGTGCCAGCAGCTTGCCGCAAACAATACACCTCCCGGGCACAGATACGCAGTATTTT
CASSLPQTIHLPGTDTQYF
>-|TRBD2|TRBJ2-5|TRBV5-6
TGTGCCAGCAGTTCGGGACTAGCGGAGTACTTC
CASSSGLAEYF
>-|-|TRBJ1-2|TRBV6-5
TGTGCCAGCAGTTACTCGAGGGGGGCGGGTGGCTACACCTTC
CASSYSRGAGGYTF
>once|-|TRBJ2-1|TRBV11-2
TGTGCCAGCAGCCTACTCCTTGCTGAGCAGTTCTTC
CASSLLLAEQFF
>-|-|TRBJ2-7|TRBV12-5
TGTGCTAGTGGTTTTGACGGGGGTCTTTACGAGCAGTACTTC
CASGFDGGLYEQYF
>-|-|TRBJ1-1|TRBV29-1
TGCAGCGCTCGGACTAACTCGAACACTGAAGCTTTCTTT
CSARTNSNTEAFF
>few|-|TRBJ2-3|TRBV4-1
TGCGCCAGCAGCCAAGATAGTGTGGGCACAGATACGCAGTATTTT
CASSQDSVGTDTQYF
>few|TRBD2|TRBJ2-1|TRBV27
TGTGCCAGCGGCGGGGGGAATGAGCAGTTCTTC
CASGGGNEQFF
>-|TRBD1|TRBJ1-5|TRBV12-3/TRBV12-4
TGTGCCAGCAGTTTCTCGGACAGGCAGCCCCAGCATTTT
CASSFSDRQPQHF
>-|-|TRBJ2-5|TRBV11-3
TGTGCCAGCAGCTTAGAAGGGACCCAGACCCAGTACTTC
CASSLEGTQTQYF
>-|-|TRBJ1-1|TRBV6-5
TGTGCCAGCAGTTACTCGAGACTAAACACTGAAGCTTTCTTT
CASSYSRLNTEAFF
>-|-|TRBJ2-4|TRBV7-2
TGTGCCAGCAGCTTTCTTATAGCCAAAAACATTCAGTACTTC
CASSFLIAKNIQYF
>-|TRBD2|TRBJ2-1|TRBV9
TGTGCCAGCAGCGTAGGACTAGCGGGAGTGGGCAATGAGCAGTTCTTC
CASSVGLAGVGNEQFF
>-|-|TRBJ2-5|TRBV20-1
TGCAGTGCTAGTACGAGACTTAAGATAGAGACCCAGTACTTC
CSASTRLKIETQYF
>-|-|TRBJ1-2|TRBV9
TGTGCCAGCAGCGTAAATATCGCCGGGGGCTATGGCTACACCTTC
CASSVNIAGGYGYTF
>-|-|TRBJ2-1|TRBV7-9
TGTGCCAGCATCCTTCGGAGGGGCCGAGGTTTGAGGGACAATGAGCAGTTCTTC
CASILRRGRGLRDNEQFF
>-|TRBD1|TRBJ1-4|TRBV18
TGTGCCAGCTCACGGACGACAGGGATCAATGAAAAACTGTTTTTT
CASSRTTGINEKLFF
>-|-|TRBJ1-1|TRBV11-3
TGTGCCAGCAGCTTAGAAAGGAGGACTGAAGCTTTCTTT
CASSLERRTEAFF
>-|TRBD2|TRBJ2-3|TRBV7-2
TGTGCCAGCAGCTTCCTCTCTAGCGGGAGGGCAGATACGCAGTATTTT
CASSFLSSGRADTQYF
>-|TRBD1|TRBJ2-1|TRBV6-5
TGTGCCAGCAGTTACTCGACAGGGACAAGCAATGAGCAGTTCTTC
CASSYSTGTSNEQFF